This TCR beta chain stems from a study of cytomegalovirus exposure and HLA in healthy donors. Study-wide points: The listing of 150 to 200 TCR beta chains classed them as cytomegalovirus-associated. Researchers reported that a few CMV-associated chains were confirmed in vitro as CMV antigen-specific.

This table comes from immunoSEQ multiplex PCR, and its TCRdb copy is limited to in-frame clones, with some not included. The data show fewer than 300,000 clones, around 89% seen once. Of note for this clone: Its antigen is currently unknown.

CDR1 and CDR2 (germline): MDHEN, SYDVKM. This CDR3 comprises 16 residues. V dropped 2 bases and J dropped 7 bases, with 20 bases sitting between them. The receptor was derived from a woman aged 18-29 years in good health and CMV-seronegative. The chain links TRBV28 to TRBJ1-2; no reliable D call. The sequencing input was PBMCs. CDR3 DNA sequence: TGTGCCAGCAGTTTAGTTCATGGGAGGGTCGGGCTTGGCTACACCTTC. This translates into CASSLVHGRVGLGYTF.